One sample yielded the 10 T cell receptor beta chains listed below, sequenced in a study of blood T cell repertoires in COVID-19. Repertoires were generated with immunoSEQ multiplex PCR, while TCRdb's copy carries only in-frame clones and drops some. The data show about 78,000 clones, with 90% seen just once and 0.65% to 0.9% held by the top ten. The specimen sequenced was peripheral blood. These TCRs come from a woman older than 75 with acute or convalescent COVID-19.

The chain has TRBV10-1 and TRBJ2-3; D is uncertain. CDR1 is WNHNN and CDR2 is SYGVQD in the germline V gene (reference sequence). With 0 bases removed from V and 1 base from J, the gap between germline ends came to 11 bases. The CDR3 has 16 residues. In DNA form, the CDR3 reads TGCGCCAGCAGTGAGTCTCAGGTTAGTTGCACAGATACGCAGTATTTT. Translation: CASSESQVSCTDTQYF.

This sequence joins TRBV5-1 and TRBJ1-2; 8 positions agree with TRBD1. CDR1 and CDR2 (germline): SGHRS, YFSETQ. Germline trimming cut 3 bases from V and 6 bases from J; bases unmatched to any gene: 7. This CDR3 comprises 14 residues. The CDR3 reads CASSSQSTGDGYTF. CDR3 coding DNA: TGCGCCAGCAGCTCCCAATCGACAGGGGATGGCTACACCTTC.

V gene TRBV20-1 combines with J gene TRBJ1-2; no clear D. The length of the CDR3 is 11 residues. Germline loops: CDR1 DFQATT, CDR2 SNEGSKA (reference sequence). The V gene lost 6 bases and the J gene lost 7 bases, with 12 bases spanning the gap. The chain's CDR3 is CSAPSLGGYTF. The DNA of the CDR3 is TGCAGTGCCCCCTCCCTCGGTGGCTACACCTTC.

The V gene is TRBV15, the J gene TRBJ2-7, with TRBD2 matching 8 bases. The CDR3 runs to 16 residues. V lost 3 bases, J lost 3 bases, and 10 bases stayed unmatched. Per the germline V gene, CDR1 is LNHNV and CDR2 is YYDKDF (reference sequence). The chain's CDR3 is CATSRANAGTSYEQYF. In nucleotides, the CDR3 is TGTGCCACCAGCAGGGCTAACGCCGGGACTAGCTACGAGCAGTACTTC.

This sequence joins TRBV28 and TRBJ1-1; 8 bases line up with TRBD1. Germline CDR1 MDHEN, CDR2 SYDVKM. V shed 5 bases, J shed 4 bases, and the junction held 9 bases outside the gene matches. The CDR3 spans 15 residues. The DNA for the CDR3 is TGTGCCAGCAGTCTCCGCGGACAGGGAGGCACTGAAGCTTTCTTT. It yields the protein CASSLRGQGGTEAFF.

Concerning this clone: The sample carries other DNA sequences with the same CDR3. V gene TRBV28 combines with J gene TRBJ1-1; D not resolved. CDR1 MDHEN and CDR2 SYDVKM come from the germline V gene. CDR3 length equals 13 residues. Trimming removed 2 bases from V and 1 base from J, with 5 bases in between. CDR3: CASSLLRNTEAFF. The CDR3 DNA sequence: TGTGCCAGCAGTTTACTACGGAACACTGAAGCTTTCTTT.

The chain has TRBV9 and TRBJ2-1, with unresolved D. The germline CDR1 and CDR2 sequences are SGDLS and YYNGEE. The V end lost 3 bases, the J end lost 6 bases, and 13 bases lay between the germline ends. The length of the CDR3 is 14 residues. CDR3 coding DNA: TGTGCCAGCAGCGGCCAAACTGGAGCCAATGAGCAGTTCTTC. It codes for CASSGQTGANEQFF. Together with reference TRBV9 and TRBJ2-1, the CDR3 gives the full variable domain: DSGVTQTPKHLITATGQRVTLRCSPRSGDLSVYWYQQSLDQGLQFLIQYYNGEERAKGNILERFSAQQFPDLHSELNLSSLELGDSALYFCASSGQTGANEQFFGPGTRLTVL.

This rearrangement joins TRBV10-3 to TRBJ1-1, with 9 bases matching TRBD1. The germline gives CDR1 ENHRY, CDR2 SYGVKD. V shed 8 bases, J shed 5 bases, and the junction held 3 bases outside the gene matches. This CDR3 is 12 amino acids long. The CDR3 is CAIGQGRTEAFF. The CDR3 DNA sequence: TGTGCCATCGGACAGGGGCGGACTGAAGCTTTCTTT.

V and J are TRBV18 and TRBJ1-2, with 7 bases fitting TRBD1. CDR3 length: 14 residues. Germline-derived CDR1 and CDR2 are KGHSH and LQKENI. Trimming at V came to 0 bases and at J to 8 bases, leaving 6 bases not matched to a gene. In nucleotides, the CDR3 is TGTGCCAGCTCACCACCGGCGGACAGGTTCGGCTACACCTTC. Its protein is CASSPPADRFGYTF.

This clone was detected a few times. The V call is TRBV11-2, the J call TRBJ2-7; 11 bases are shared with TRBD1. Germline V CDR1 and CDR2: SGHAT, FQNNGV. Trimming took 5 bases from V and 5 from J; bases not matched to a gene: 8. The CDR3 length is 15 residues. The CDR3 nucleotides read TGTGCCAGCAGCCCCGGACAGGGGGCATTGGACGAGCAGTACTTC. The encoded protein is CASSPGQGALDEQYF.